These 22 T cell receptor beta chains originate from one sample sequenced in a study of sequential checkpoint blockade in melanoma. Method: immunoSEQ multiplex PCR; TCRdb's copy keeps in-frame clones and lacks some. This table holds 15,000 to 20,000 clones, about 66% found once. Noted treatment: randomized to nivolumab then ipilimumab (arm A) or the reverse (arm B). The material was CD8+ T cells sorted from blood (inferred from file names), obtained from a patient given nivolumab and ipilimumab in sequence. Receptor source: a human donor with melanoma.

The V call is TRBV5-6, the J call TRBJ2-4, with 9 bases that match TRBD2. The CDR3 loop spans 18 amino acids. The germline gives CDR1 SGHDT, CDR2 YYEEEE. Trimming at V came to 4 bases and at J to 0 bases, leaving 11 bases not matched to a gene. CDR3 DNA: TGTGCCAGCAGCCGCGGGGGGGGTCACAGTTTAGCCAAAAACATTCAGTACTTC. Encoded protein: CASSRGGGHSLAKNIQYF.

This clone was seen a handful of times. V is TRBV7-9 and J is TRBJ2-3, with TRBD2 as a possible D gene (7 bases). This CDR3 is 16 amino acids long. Trimming cost V 0 bases and J 2 bases, with 12 bases left between them. The V gene's germline CDR1 is SEHNR and CDR2 FQNEAQ (reference sequence). The CDR3 coding sequence is TGTGCCAGCAGCTTAGCTGGGGGGGCTAACACAGATACGCAGTATTTT. Amino acids: CASSLAGGANTDTQYF.

The chain employs TRBV29-1 and TRBJ2-4, with TRBD2 matching over 14 bases. Germline V gene lookup returns CDR1 SQVTM and CDR2 ANQGSEA. V shed 3 bases, J shed 7 bases, and the junction held 8 bases outside the gene matches. This CDR3 contains 16 residues. The CDR3 sequence is CSVEGTSGRVSNIQYF. CDR3 bases: TGCAGCGTTGAGGGGACTAGCGGGAGAGTCAGCAACATTCAGTACTTC.

CDR3 coding DNA: TGTGCCTGGGGCCCGGGAAGGACTAGCACAGATACGCAGTATTTT. It is translated as CAWGPGRTSTDTQYF. The V gene is TRBV30, the J gene TRBJ2-3, with a possible D match to TRBD2 (5 bases). V dropped 5 bases and J dropped 0 bases, with 15 bases sitting between them. This CDR3 spans 15 amino acids. In germline, CDR1 is GTSNPN, CDR2 SVGIG (reference sequence).

The chain is built from TRBV27 and TRBJ1-2; 7 bases align to TRBD1. CDR3 length equals 14 residues. Germline V gene data show CDR1 as MNHEY and CDR2 as SMNVEV (reference sequence). V gave up 2 bases and J gave up 4 bases; unmatched junction bases: 4. CDR3 loop: CASSLGGTVYGYTF. CDR3 coding DNA: TGTGCCAGCAGTTTAGGTGGGACAGTCTATGGCTACACCTTC.

This clone was picked up a small number of times. J is TRBJ1-5 and V is TRBV15; TRBD1 is a possible D gene (5 bases). The CDR3 has 15 residues. Trimming pared 0 bases from V and 3 bases from J, leaving 9 bases between. Germline CDR1 is LNHNV and CDR2 is YYDKDF (reference sequence). This CDR3 is CATSRDSGYNQPQHF. The DNA of the CDR3 is TGTGCCACCAGCAGAGATTCAGGGTACAATCAGCCCCAGCATTTT.

This clone has more than one count but fewer than ten. The V call is TRBV4-3, the J call TRBJ2-7; a weak D match, TRBD1 (5 bases). The CDR3 is 13 residues long. V was cut by 3 bases and J by 7 bases, with 13 bases left in between. The germline V gene has CDR1 LGHNA and CDR2 YSLEER. The CDR3 coding sequence is TGCGCCAGCAGCCAGGTCCCAGGGCAAGAGCAGTACTTC. This codes for CASSQVPGQEQYF.

The chain uses TRBV2 and TRBJ1-6, with TRBD1 matching over 8 bases. With 3 bases clipped from V and 9 bases from J, the junction kept 7 bases outside the gene matches. Germline V gene lookup returns CDR1 SNHLY and CDR2 FYNNEI. The length of the CDR3 is 15 residues. This CDR3 reads CASSEAQGAGSPLHF. CDR3 nucleotides: TGTGCCAGCAGTGAGGCCCAGGGGGCAGGTTCACCCCTCCACTTT.

V and J are TRBV29-1 and TRBJ2-1; 8 nucleotides align to TRBD2. This CDR3 spans 14 amino acids. The trim removed 2 bases at V and 3 bases at J, leaving 3 bases unmatched. The germline gives CDR1 SQVTM, CDR2 ANQGSEA. This CDR3 is CSVERTSSYNEQFF. The CDR3, as DNA: TGCAGCGTTGAAAGGACTAGCAGCTACAATGAGCAGTTCTTC.

V is TRBV6-5 and J is TRBJ2-2, with D possibly TRBD2 on 5 matching bases. The CDR3 length is 13 residues. The V end lost 2 bases, the J end lost 6 bases, and 7 bases lay between the germline ends. Germline V gene sequence: CDR1 MNHEY, CDR2 SVGAGI. The CDR3 sequence is CASSYELAGELFF. The CDR3 bases are TGTGCCAGCAGTTACGAACTAGCCGGGGAGCTGTTTTTT.

V and J are TRBV4-3 and TRBJ2-7, with 8 bases that match TRBD2. CDR3 length equals 15 residues. The germline V gene encodes CDR1 LGHNA and CDR2 YSLEER. V lost 0 bases to trimming and J lost 7 bases; unmatched junction nucleotides: 8. This CDR3 is CASSQDTGGGREQYF. CDR3 nucleotide sequence: TGCGCCAGCAGCCAAGATACGGGAGGGGGACGGGAGCAGTACTTC.

Comment on this clone: Sequence at one end of the junction differs from germline and may be a read error. The chain uses TRBV7-9 and TRBJ2-7, with D possibly TRBD2 on 6 matching bases. The CDR3 has 16 amino acids. Germline V gene sequence: CDR1 SEHNR, CDR2 FQNEAQ (reference sequence). The CDR3, as DNA: TGCGCCAGCAGCCAAGAATGGTCGGGAGTCTCCTACGAGCAGTACTTC. Translated, it gives CASSQEWSGVSYEQYF.

In nucleotides, the CDR3 is TGTGCCTGGGACAGGGTTAGTACCGGGGAGCTGTTTTTT. This codes for CAWDRVSTGELFF. This chain joins TRBV30 and TRBJ2-2; TRBD1 matches at 7 bases. Trimming at V came to 5 bases and at J to 5 bases, leaving 5 bases not matched to a gene. This CDR3 is built from 13 residues. Germline CDR1 GTSNPN, CDR2 SVGIG (reference sequence).

This chain uses TRBV7-6 with TRBJ2-2; D might be TRBD2 (6 bases). The ends were cut back, 2 bases at V and 7 bases at J, with 8 bases in the middle. This CDR3 spans 13 amino acids. From germline, CDR1 is SGHVS and CDR2 FNYEAQ. The CDR3 loop is CASSLRRGGELFF. The DNA for the CDR3 is TGTGCCAGCAGCTTAAGGAGGGGCGGGGAGCTGTTTTTT.

The J gene is TRBJ2-3, the V gene TRBV14; possibly TRBD2 for D (6 bases). The CDR3 has 16 amino acids. Germline CDR1 is SGHDN and CDR2 is FVKESK. V was pared by 7 bases and J by 2 bases, with 19 bases between. The CDR3 DNA is TGTGCCAGCACCCCCTGGGGGGAGCTTCTCACAGATACGCAGTATTTT. Its translation: CASTPWGELLTDTQYF.

This clone was counted once. The rearrangement links TRBV28 to TRBJ2-5; 7 bases align to TRBD1. V gave up 9 bases and J gave up 5 bases; unmatched junction bases: 15. The CDR3 has 15 residues. Per germline, CDR1 MDHEN and CDR2 SYDVKM. The CDR3 DNA reads TGTGCCAGTTCCTTCACAGGGGTTTCGGGGGAGACCCAGTACTTC. Its protein product is CASSFTGVSGETQYF.

The chain is built from TRBV27 and TRBJ2-5; TRBD2 is a possible D gene (6 bases). CDR3 size: 12 residues. V lost 6 bases, J lost 5 bases, and 10 bases lay in between. The germline V gene encodes CDR1 MNHEY and CDR2 SMNVEV (reference sequence). The CDR3 spells CASSPEGETQYF. The CDR3, as DNA: TGTGCCAGCAGCCCGGAGGGCGAGACCCAGTACTTC.

This clone was picked up a small number of times. The genes are TRBV13 and TRBJ1-5, with 7 bases that match TRBD1. The CDR3 has 14 residues. The junction had 3 bases not matched to a gene; V was cut back by 5 bases and J by 2 bases. Germline V CDR1 and CDR2: PRHDT, FYEKMQ (reference sequence). The chain's CDR3 is CASSNGQGNQPQHF. The CDR3 DNA follows: TGTGCCAGCAGCAATGGACAGGGCAATCAGCCCCAGCATTTT.

The gene calls are TRBV9 and TRBJ1-1; 8 nucleotides match TRBD1. The CDR3 covers 15 residues. The V and J ends lost 0 bases and 0 bases, in that order; junction bases with no gene match: 1. CDR1 and CDR2 (germline): SGDLS, YYNGEE. The chain's CDR3 is CASSVGTGLNTEAFF. In nucleotides, the CDR3 is TGTGCCAGCAGCGTAGGGACAGGGTTGAACACTGAAGCTTTCTTT.

This clone was seen a handful of times. J is TRBJ1-1 and V is TRBV6-6; D is unclear. Germline V gives CDR1 MNHNY, CDR2 SVGAGI (reference sequence). The CDR3 is 13 residues long. With 0 bases removed from V and 1 base from J, the gap between germline ends came to 3 bases. The CDR3: CASSYSRNTEAFF. Written as DNA, the CDR3 is TGTGCCAGCAGTTACTCCCGGAACACTGAAGCTTTCTTT.

This sequence joins TRBV7-2 and TRBJ2-7; 9 nucleotides match TRBD1. Germline lookup yields CDR1 SGHTA and CDR2 FQGNSA. This CDR3 is built from 14 residues. Losses at the gene ends were 8 bases for V and 2 bases for J; bases not matched to a gene: 7. CDR3 in amino acids: CASGGTGLPYEQYF. CDR3 bases: TGTGCCAGCGGGGGGACAGGGCTCCCCTACGAGCAGTACTTC.

By frequency in the sample, this clone is medium-sized. V is TRBV28 and J is TRBJ2-2, with D uncertain. Germline-derived CDR1 and CDR2 are MDHEN and SYDVKM. The CDR3 sequence is 16 residues long. The V end lost 4 bases, the J end lost 5 bases, and 17 bases lay between the germline ends. The CDR3 region has the DNA TGTGCCAGCAGTTCGGTTCATGAGTGGCGGACCGGGGAGCTGTTTTTT. As protein: CASSSVHEWRTGELFF.